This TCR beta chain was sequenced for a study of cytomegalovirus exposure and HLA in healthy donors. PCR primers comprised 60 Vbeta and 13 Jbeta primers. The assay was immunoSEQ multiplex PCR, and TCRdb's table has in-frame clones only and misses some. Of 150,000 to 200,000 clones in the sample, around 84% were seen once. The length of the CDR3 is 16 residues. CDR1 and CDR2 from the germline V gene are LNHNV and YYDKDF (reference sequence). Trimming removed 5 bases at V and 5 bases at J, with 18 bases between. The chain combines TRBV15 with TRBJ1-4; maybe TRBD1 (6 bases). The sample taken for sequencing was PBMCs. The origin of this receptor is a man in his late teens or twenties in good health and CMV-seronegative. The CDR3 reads CATSQTSGTLNEKLFF. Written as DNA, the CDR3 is TGTGCCACCAGCCAGACTTCCGGGACATTGAATGAAAAACTGTTTTTT.